This TCR beta chain was profiled in a study of cytomegalovirus exposure and HLA in healthy donors. Vbeta (60) and Jbeta (13) primers were used in the PCR. Authors' data handling: Later work found approximately 87 million unique TCR beta chains, with approximately 12 million shared. TCRdb keeps only in-frame clones here, not all; method: immunoSEQ multiplex PCR. The V and J calls and the clone size are those of that table, but D and trimming were determined from the DNA. The sample lists about 99,000 clones, around 66% occurring once. This CDR3 is built from 17 residues. The chain recombines TRBV21-1 with TRBJ2-5; no check of the table's D call, TRBD2, against the DNA was made. TRBV21-1 is flagged as a pseudogene. Sequences were obtained from PBMCs. The TCR was taken from a woman aged 45-59 years in good health and CMV-seronegative. The CDR3 DNA reads as TGTGCCAGCAGCTTAAACCTTCCGGGGACTTTACAAGAGACCCAGTACTTC. This codes for CASSLNLPGTLQETQYF.